The 8 T cell receptor beta chains in this list originate from one sample, sequenced in a study of beta chain features in type 1 diabetes. Study results and limitations: A moderate, significant TCRB CDR3 shortening appeared in type 1 diabetes across four CD4+ subsets.

The study reverse transcribed the entire isolated RNA, so it sequenced expressed TCRB transcripts. Profiled with immunoSEQ multiplex PCR; TCRdb holds only in-frame clones, not every one. The profile shows roughly 290,000 clones, 15% of them singletons. These receptors' antigens are unknown. What was sequenced was naive CD4+ T cells from blood. These receptor sequences come from a man aged 18-30 years with type 1 diabetes.

There are a few counts of this clone. The rearrangement links TRBV18 to TRBJ2-1; TRBD2 aligns across 8 bases. The CDR3 consists of 13 residues. Trimming cost V 7 bases and J 6 bases; bases outside gene matches: 5. Germline loops: CDR1 KGHSH, CDR2 LQKENI. CDR3 loop: CASCPGLVNEQFF. The CDR3 region has the DNA TGTGCCAGCTGTCCGGGACTAGTCAATGAGCAGTTCTTC.

For the CDR3, the DNA is TGTGCCAGCAGTCCCGGGACTCAGCAGTTCTTC. It is translated as CASSPGTQQFF. The chain combines TRBV25-1 with TRBJ2-1, with D possibly being TRBD2 (6 bases). The CDR3 totals 11 residues. CDR1 is MGHDK and CDR2 is SYGVNS in the germline V gene. V was cut by 5 bases and J by 11 bases, with 10 bases left in between.

The chain's CDR3 is CASSPPAGPSYNEQFF. The CDR3 DNA sequence: TGTGCCAGCAGTCCCCCAGCGGGACCGTCCTACAATGAGCAGTTCTTC. The V and J genes are TRBV27 and TRBJ2-1, with TRBD2 matching over 7 bases. With 5 bases clipped from V and 1 base from J, the junction kept 8 bases outside the gene matches. This CDR3 has 16 amino acids. Looked up from germline, CDR1 is MNHEY and CDR2 is SMNVEV (reference sequence).

In this sample, this clone turned up a few times. CDR3 sequence reads: CASSQMGQAYEQYF. In DNA, the CDR3 is TGTGCCAGCAGCCAGATGGGACAGGCCTACGAGCAGTACTTC. The chain carries TRBV7-2 and TRBJ2-7; 8 bases line up with TRBD1. The germline V gene has CDR1 SGHTA and CDR2 FQGNSA. Trimming cost V 5 bases and J 2 bases; bases outside gene matches: 5. This CDR3 comprises 14 residues.

This chain joins TRBV28 and TRBJ1-1; 7 bases are a match to TRBD1. Germline assignment: CDR1 MDHEN and CDR2 SYDVKM. The CDR3 length is 16 residues. J lost 3 bases, V lost 10 bases, and 17 bases had no gene match. The CDR3 sequence: CAIHQGGSRTDTEAFF. Written as DNA, the CDR3 is TGTGCCATCCATCAGGGGGGAAGTAGGACGGACACTGAAGCTTTCTTT.

This clone was seen only a few times. The chain recombines TRBV15 with TRBJ1-1; 7 nucleotides match TRBD1. This CDR3 has 16 residues. V lost 1 base and J lost 0; bases outside the gene matches: 5. Germline-derived CDR1 and CDR2 are LNHNV and YYDKDF (reference sequence). The CDR3 bases are TGTGCCACCAGCAGAGTACAGGGGTCATTGAACACTGAAGCTTTCTTT. Translating gives CATSRVQGSLNTEAFF.

The chain combines TRBV28 with TRBJ2-3; D unclear. Germline V lookup: CDR1 MDHEN, CDR2 SYDVKM. This CDR3 has 12 residues. V dropped 4 bases and J dropped 4 bases, with 6 bases sitting between them. CDR3 residues: CASSWLADTQYF. Written as DNA, the CDR3 is TGTGCCAGCAGTTGGCTGGCAGATACGCAGTATTTT.

The J gene is TRBJ1-5, the V gene TRBV18; tentatively, D is TRBD1 (5 bases). The CDR3 extends over 16 amino acids. Deletions cut 3 bases from V and 0 bases from J, with 12 bases between. Germline CDR1 KGHSH, CDR2 LQKENI. The CDR3 reads CASSPGTGDSNQPQHF. For the CDR3, the DNA is TGTGCCAGCTCACCGGGGACTGGCGATAGCAATCAGCCCCAGCATTTT. Variable domain in full (rest from reference TRBV18 and TRBJ1-5): NAGVMQNPRHLVRRRGQEARLRCSPMKGHSHVYWYRQLPEEGLKFMVYLQKENIIDESGMPKERFSAEFPKEGPSILRIQQVVRGDSAAYFCASSPGTGDSNQPQHFGDGTRLSIL.